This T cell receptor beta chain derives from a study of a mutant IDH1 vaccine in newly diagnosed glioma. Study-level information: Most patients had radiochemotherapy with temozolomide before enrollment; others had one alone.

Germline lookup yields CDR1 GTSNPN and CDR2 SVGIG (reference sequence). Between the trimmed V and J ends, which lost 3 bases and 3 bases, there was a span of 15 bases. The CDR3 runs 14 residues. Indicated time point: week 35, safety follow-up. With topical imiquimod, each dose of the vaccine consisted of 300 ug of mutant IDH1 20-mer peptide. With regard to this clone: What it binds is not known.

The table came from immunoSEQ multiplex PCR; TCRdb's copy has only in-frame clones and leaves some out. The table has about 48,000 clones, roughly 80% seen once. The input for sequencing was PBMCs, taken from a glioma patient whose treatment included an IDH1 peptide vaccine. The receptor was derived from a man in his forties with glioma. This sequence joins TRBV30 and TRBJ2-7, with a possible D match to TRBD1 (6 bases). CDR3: CAWRRQAGGYEQYF. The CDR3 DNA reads TGTGCCTGGAGGAGACAGGCCGGAGGCTACGAGCAGTACTTC.